One T cell receptor (beta chain) is described in this entry. Its specificity is unknown. Trimming removed 1 base from V and 3 bases from J, with 5 bases in between. The CDR3 length is 14 residues. CDR1 and CDR2 from the germline V gene are SGDLS and YYNGEE. An Oncomine TCR Beta short-read assay was used to sequence the DNA from cultured CD4+ T cells. One entry per CDR3 protein results from TCRdb running MiXCR on the PCR reads. The table lists more than 13,000 distinct CDR3 sequences, less than 65% of them singletons. Treatment specified: approximately 9-day PBMC culture with coronavirus spike peptide pools or control peptides (ViraFEST assay). The entry originates in a study of vaccination and CD4 T cells after COVID-19. About the study: With a range of 35 to 161, the median interval from diagnosis to drawing post-COVID samples was less than 130 days.

This specimen was CD4+ T cells from blood, cultured in vitro, taken before SARS-CoV-2 vaccination. This receptor was obtained from a human donor who had recovered from COVID-19. The J gene is TRBJ1-6, the V gene TRBV9, with unresolved D. DNA for the CDR3: TGTGCCAGCAGCGTACAGAGCTATAATTCACCCCTCCACTTT. Its translation: CASSVQSYNSPLHF.